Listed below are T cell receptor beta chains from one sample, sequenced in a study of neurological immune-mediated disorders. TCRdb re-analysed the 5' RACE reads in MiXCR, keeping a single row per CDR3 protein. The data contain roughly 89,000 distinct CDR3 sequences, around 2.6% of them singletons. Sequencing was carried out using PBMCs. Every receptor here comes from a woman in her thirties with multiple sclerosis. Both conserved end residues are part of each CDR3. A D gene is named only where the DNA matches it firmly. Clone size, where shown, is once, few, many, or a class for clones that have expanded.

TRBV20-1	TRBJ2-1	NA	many	CSAIRLRGSSYNEQFF	TGCAGTGCTATCCGACTTAGAGGGAGCTCCTACAATGAGCAGTTCTTC
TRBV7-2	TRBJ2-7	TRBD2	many	CASSSGLLSYEQYF	TGTGCCAGCAGCTCGGGACTACTCTCCTACGAGCAGTACTTC
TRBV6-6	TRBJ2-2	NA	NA	CASSYNSWGELFF	TGTGCCAGCAGTTACAATTCCTGGGGGGAGCTGTTTTTT
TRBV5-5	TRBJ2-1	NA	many	CASSPAPLSYNEQFF	TGTGCCAGCAGCCCGGCCCCCCTCTCCTACAATGAGCAGTTCTTC
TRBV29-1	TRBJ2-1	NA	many	CSVVAELGNEQFF	TGCAGCGTTGTGGCGGAACTAGGGAATGAGCAGTTCTTC
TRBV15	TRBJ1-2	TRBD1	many	CATSWRREGTGGNGYTF	TGTGCCACCAGCTGGCGTCGGGAGGGGACAGGGGGTAATGGCTACACCTTC
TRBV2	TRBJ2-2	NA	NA	CASRTVGELFF	TGTGCCAGCAGGACAGTCGGGGAGCTGTTTTTT
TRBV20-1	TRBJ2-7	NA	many	CSARDRGTTSYEQYF	TGCAGTGCTAGAGATCGAGGGACAACCTCCTACGAGCAGTACTTC
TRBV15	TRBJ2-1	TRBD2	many	CATSRPSGTSESNEQFF	TGTGCCACCAGCAGACCATCCGGGACTAGCGAAAGTAATGAGCAGTTCTTC
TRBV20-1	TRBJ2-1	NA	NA	CSARDHRDGFSGRTYNAQFF	TGCAGTGCTAGAGATCACAGGGATGGGTTTAGCGGGCGGACCTACAATGCGCAGTTCTTC
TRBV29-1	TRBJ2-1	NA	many	CSVDPGDSYNEQFF	TGCAGCGTTGACCCCGGGGACTCCTACAATGAGCAGTTCTTC
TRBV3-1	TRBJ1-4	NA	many	CASSQDMEEKLFF	TGTGCCAGCAGCCAAGATATGGAGGAAAAACTGTTTTTT
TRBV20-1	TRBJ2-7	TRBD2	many	CSANLNRAGDSPYEQYF	TGCAGTGCTAACCTAAACCGAGCGGGAGATAGTCCTTACGAGCAGTACTTC
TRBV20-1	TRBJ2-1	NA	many	CSARDGIRNEQFF	TGCAGTGCTAGAGACGGGATCAGGAATGAGCAGTTCTTC
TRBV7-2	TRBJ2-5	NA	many	CASSPVEGGETQYF	TGTGCCAGCAGCCCCGTCGAAGGGGGTGAGACCCAGTACTTC
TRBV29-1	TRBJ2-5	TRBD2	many	CSVEELTSGGETQYF	TGCAGCGTTGAGGAACTCACTAGCGGGGGAGAGACCCAGTACTTC
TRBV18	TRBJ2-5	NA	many	CASSPQQETQYF	TGTGCCAGCTCACCACAACAAGAGACCCAGTACTTC